This is a list of T cell receptor beta chains from one sample in a study of blood T cells in healthy people across ages. TCRdb called the 5' RACE reads again in MiXCR, with one record for every CDR3 protein. The table has 1.2 million to 1.5 million distinct CDR3 sequences, approximately 63% seen once. The sequenced material came from blood. Receptors were obtained from a man aged 18-30 years in good health. Each CDR3 is given with its conserved first and last residue. D genes are given only for firm matches. A row's size may be missing; if present it is once, few, many or a size class.

j_call: TRBJ1-2
d_call: NA
cdr3_length: 16
clone_size: NA
v_call: TRBV6-5
cdr3_aa: CASSYTLKVPVRGYTF
cdr3_nt: TGTGCCAGCAGTTACACCCTGAAGGTTCCGGTTCGGGGCTACACCTTC

j_call: TRBJ1-1
d_call: NA
cdr3_length: 14
clone_size: NA
v_call: TRBV29-1
cdr3_aa: CSAQARDWNTEAFF
cdr3_nt: TGCAGCGCCCAGGCCAGGGATTGGAACACTGAAGCTTTCTTT

j_call: TRBJ2-7
d_call: NA
cdr3_length: 12
clone_size: NA
v_call: TRBV7-9
cdr3_aa: CASSLSSCEQYF
cdr3_nt: TGTGCCAGCAGCTTGAGCTCCTGCGAGCAGTACTTC

j_call: TRBJ1-4
d_call: NA
cdr3_length: 16
clone_size: NA
v_call: TRBV7-9
cdr3_aa: CASSLAGEATNGKLFF
cdr3_nt: TGTGCCAGCAGCTTAGCGGGGGAAGCAACTAATGGAAAACTGTTTTTT

j_call: TRBJ1-2
d_call: NA
cdr3_length: 13
clone_size: few
v_call: TRBV15
cdr3_aa: CATSRDKGGGYTF
cdr3_nt: TGTGCCACCAGCAGAGACAAGGGAGGAGGCTACACCTTC

j_call: TRBJ2-5
d_call: NA
cdr3_length: 16
clone_size: NA
v_call: TRBV4-2
cdr3_aa: CASSPAGTSNKETQYF
cdr3_nt: TGTGCCAGCAGCCCAGCTGGGACTTCTAACAAAGAGACCCAGTACTTC

j_call: TRBJ2-2
d_call: NA
cdr3_length: 14
clone_size: NA
v_call: TRBV5-1
cdr3_aa: CASKKDSSTGELFF
cdr3_nt: TGCGCCAGCAAGAAGGACTCCTCCACCGGGGAGCTGTTTTTT

j_call: TRBJ2-1
d_call: NA
cdr3_length: 11
clone_size: once
v_call: TRBV20-1
cdr3_aa: CSARRHNEQFF
cdr3_nt: TGCAGTGCTAGACGGCATAATGAGCAGTTCTTC

j_call: TRBJ2-7
d_call: NA
cdr3_length: 14
clone_size: NA
v_call: TRBV28
cdr3_aa: CASISRKSIYEQYF
cdr3_nt: TGTGCCAGCATATCTCGTAAGTCCATATACGAGCAGTACTTC

j_call: TRBJ2-7
d_call: NA
cdr3_length: 10
clone_size: NA
v_call: TRBV5-8
cdr3_aa: CAGLAYEQYF
cdr3_nt: TGTGCCGGTCTCGCCTACGAGCAGTACTTC

j_call: TRBJ2-5
d_call: TRBD2
cdr3_length: 17
clone_size: NA
v_call: TRBV7-9
cdr3_aa: CASNTLSGGRAIETQYF
cdr3_nt: TGTGCCAGCAACACCCTTAGCGGCGGGAGGGCCATTGAGACCCAGTACTTC

j_call: TRBJ2-4
d_call: TRBD1
cdr3_length: 17
clone_size: NA
v_call: TRBV4-2
cdr3_aa: CASSQGDSVIAKNIQYF
cdr3_nt: TGTGCCAGCAGCCAAGGGGACAGCGTAATAGCCAAAAACATTCAGTACTTC

j_call: TRBJ2-2
d_call: TRBD1
cdr3_length: 16
clone_size: NA
v_call: TRBV12-3/TRBV12-4
cdr3_aa: CASSRPGQGRTGELFF
cdr3_nt: TGTGCCAGCAGTCGTCCGGGACAGGGGCGCACCGGGGAGCTGTTTTTT

j_call: TRBJ1-4
d_call: TRBD1
cdr3_length: 17
clone_size: NA
v_call: TRBV27
cdr3_aa: CASRRTGRGATNEKLFF
cdr3_nt: TGTGCCAGCAGACGGACAGGCCGAGGGGCAACTAATGAAAAACTGTTTTTT

j_call: TRBJ2-1
d_call: NA
cdr3_length: 14
clone_size: NA
v_call: TRBV29-1
cdr3_aa: CSGARGASYNEQFF
cdr3_nt: TGCAGCGGTGCCAGGGGGGCCTCCTACAATGAGCAGTTCTTC

j_call: TRBJ1-1
d_call: NA
cdr3_length: 11
clone_size: NA
v_call: TRBV29-1
cdr3_aa: CSVWSTAEAFF
cdr3_nt: TGCAGCGTTTGGAGTACGGCTGAAGCTTTCTTT

j_call: TRBJ1-2
d_call: NA
cdr3_length: 13
clone_size: few
v_call: TRBV29-1
cdr3_aa: CSVKQEYNYGYTF
cdr3_nt: TGCAGCGTTAAGCAGGAATACAACTATGGCTACACCTTC

j_call: TRBJ2-6
d_call: NA
cdr3_length: 15
clone_size: NA
v_call: TRBV4-1
cdr3_aa: CASSQGLSGANVLTF
cdr3_nt: TGCGCCAGCAGCCAAGGCCTCTCTGGGGCCAACGTCCTGACTTTC

j_call: TRBJ2-6
d_call: TRBD1
cdr3_length: 15
clone_size: many
v_call: TRBV27
cdr3_aa: CASSAGGSGANVLTF
cdr3_nt: TGTGCCAGCAGTGCAGGGGGCTCTGGGGCCAACGTCCTGACTTTC

j_call: TRBJ1-2
d_call: TRBD1
cdr3_length: 14
clone_size: few
v_call: TRBV6-5
cdr3_aa: CASRPTGTAGGYTF
cdr3_nt: TGTGCCAGCAGACCCACGGGGACAGCTGGAGGCTACACCTTC

j_call: TRBJ2-2
d_call: TRBD2
cdr3_length: 18
clone_size: NA
v_call: TRBV7-9
cdr3_aa: CASSYIPGLADNTGELFF
cdr3_nt: TGTGCCAGCAGCTATATTCCGGGACTAGCGGACAACACCGGGGAGCTGTTTTTT

j_call: TRBJ1-1
d_call: NA
cdr3_length: 13
clone_size: NA
v_call: TRBV6-1
cdr3_aa: CASSGYRVTEAFF
cdr3_nt: TGTGCCAGCAGTGGATACAGGGTCACTGAAGCTTTCTTT

j_call: TRBJ2-4
d_call: TRBD1
cdr3_length: 16
clone_size: NA
v_call: TRBV13
cdr3_aa: CASSPYRTGGRGEQYF
cdr3_nt: TGTGCCAGCAGCCCCTATCGGACAGGGGGTAGGGGGGAGCAGTACTTC

j_call: TRBJ1-5
d_call: NA
cdr3_length: 15
clone_size: NA
v_call: TRBV5-1
cdr3_aa: CASSPWGASDQPQHF
cdr3_nt: TGCGCCAGCAGCCCTTGGGGGGCCAGTGATCAGCCCCAGCATTTT

j_call: TRBJ2-1
d_call: NA
cdr3_length: 14
clone_size: NA
v_call: TRBV4-3
cdr3_aa: CASSLGPVSNEQFF
cdr3_nt: TGCGCCAGCAGCCTTGGCCCCGTTTCTAATGAGCAGTTCTTC

j_call: TRBJ1-1
d_call: NA
cdr3_length: 15
clone_size: NA
v_call: TRBV2
cdr3_aa: CASSEVGATNTEAFF
cdr3_nt: TGTGCCAGCAGTGAAGTGGGGGCGACGAACACTGAAGCTTTCTTT

j_call: TRBJ1-2
d_call: NA
cdr3_length: 15
clone_size: NA
v_call: TRBV6-6
cdr3_aa: CASSSWEGRRYGYTF
cdr3_nt: TGTGCCAGCAGTTCCTGGGAAGGGCGCCGCTATGGCTACACCTTC

j_call: TRBJ2-2
d_call: TRBD2
cdr3_length: 16
clone_size: NA
v_call: TRBV5-6
cdr3_aa: CASSLNERGSTGELFF
cdr3_nt: TGTGCCAGCAGCTTAAACGAGCGGGGTAGCACCGGGGAGCTGTTTTTT

j_call: TRBJ2-3
d_call: NA
cdr3_length: 15
clone_size: NA
v_call: TRBV21-1
cdr3_aa: CASSSREGYTDTQYF
cdr3_nt: TGTGCCAGCAGCTCCCGCGAGGGGTACACAGATACGCAGTATTTT

j_call: TRBJ2-7
d_call: NA
cdr3_length: 14
clone_size: few
v_call: TRBV28
cdr3_aa: CASSIRRSPYEQYF
cdr3_nt: TGTGCCAGCAGTATCCGACGGAGCCCCTACGAGCAGTACTTC

j_call: TRBJ2-1
d_call: TRBD2
cdr3_length: 15
clone_size: NA
v_call: TRBV19
cdr3_aa: CAKTYGLAASHEQFF
cdr3_nt: TGTGCCAAAACCTACGGACTAGCGGCAAGCCATGAGCAGTTCTTC

j_call: TRBJ2-5
d_call: NA
cdr3_length: 14
clone_size: NA
v_call: TRBV7-8
cdr3_aa: CASSIYRGQETQYF
cdr3_nt: TGTGCCAGCAGCATCTACAGAGGCCAAGAGACCCAGTACTTC

j_call: TRBJ2-1
d_call: NA
cdr3_length: 15
clone_size: once
v_call: TRBV7-9
cdr3_aa: CASSLVDSHYNEQFF
cdr3_nt: TGTGCCAGCAGCTTAGTAGACAGTCACTACAATGAGCAGTTCTTC

j_call: TRBJ1-2
d_call: TRBD1
cdr3_length: 17
clone_size: few
v_call: TRBV27
cdr3_aa: CASSLYLGALDRDGYTF
cdr3_nt: TGTGCCAGCAGTTTATACCTCGGGGCATTGGACAGGGACGGCTACACCTTC

j_call: TRBJ2-7
d_call: NA
cdr3_length: 14
clone_size: NA
v_call: TRBV5-1
cdr3_aa: CASSSLGAAYEQYF
cdr3_nt: TGCGCCAGCTCTTCCCTGGGGGCGGCTTACGAGCAGTACTTC

j_call: TRBJ2-3
d_call: NA
cdr3_length: 13
clone_size: few
v_call: TRBV2
cdr3_aa: CASSEARGDTQYF
cdr3_nt: TGTGCCAGCAGTGAAGCGCGAGGAGATACGCAGTATTTT

j_call: TRBJ2-3
d_call: NA
cdr3_length: 15
clone_size: few
v_call: TRBV7-9
cdr3_aa: CASSSGATSLDTQYF
cdr3_nt: TGTGCCAGCAGCTCTGGCGCGACTAGTTTAGATACGCAGTATTTT

j_call: TRBJ1-2
d_call: NA
cdr3_length: 16
clone_size: few
v_call: TRBV29-1
cdr3_aa: CSVEDKKGRLLYGYTF
cdr3_nt: TGCAGCGTTGAAGATAAAAAGGGTCGTCTGCTCTATGGCTACACCTTC

j_call: TRBJ2-7
d_call: NA
cdr3_length: 12
clone_size: NA
v_call: TRBV20-1
cdr3_aa: CSALGSSYEQYF
cdr3_nt: TGCAGTGCCCTGGGATCCTCCTACGAGCAGTACTTC

j_call: TRBJ2-7
d_call: TRBD2
cdr3_length: 13
clone_size: NA
v_call: TRBV7-2
cdr3_aa: CASSRELAHEQYF
cdr3_nt: TGTGCCAGCAGCCGAGAACTAGCGCACGAGCAGTACTTC

j_call: TRBJ2-5
d_call: NA
cdr3_length: 13
clone_size: once
v_call: TRBV28
cdr3_aa: CATRTQKGETQYF
cdr3_nt: TGTGCCACGCGGACTCAAAAGGGGGAGACCCAGTACTTC